A selection of T cell receptor beta chains follows, all from one sample in a study of blood T cells in healthy people across ages. TCRdb recomputed calls from the 5' RACE reads with MiXCR, one row per CDR3 protein. This repertoire shows approximately 730,000 distinct CDR3 sequences, roughly 41% found once; its top ten account for 20% to 25%. The sample comprised blood. The receptors were sampled from an older woman in good health. CDR3s include the opening cysteine and the closing phenylalanine or tryptophan. A D gene is named only where the DNA matches it firmly. Some rows mark clone size as missing; the rest say once, few, many or name a class of expanded clone.

D gene,V gene,J gene,clone size,CDR3 DNA,CDR3 protein
-,TRBV6-2/TRBV6-3,TRBJ1-4,-,TGTGCCAGCACTGGGAACCTTAATGAAAAACTGTTTTTT,CASTGNLNEKLFF
-,TRBV3-1,TRBJ1-2,few,TGTGCCAGCAGCCTCCTAACGACGGGGGTAGATGGCTACACCTTC,CASSLLTTGVDGYTF
-,TRBV7-9,TRBJ1-2,few,TGTGCCAGCAGCTTAGCGACCGAACTTAACTATGGCTACACCTTC,CASSLATELNYGYTF
TRBD1,TRBV6-5,TRBJ2-3,few,TGTGCCAGCAGAGACAGGGCCCCAAAACCGGATACGCAGTATTTT,CASRDRAPKPDTQYF
-,TRBV4-1,TRBJ2-6,few,TGCGCCAGCAGCCAAGAGGGGGCAATCGGGGCCAACGTCCTGACTTTC,CASSQEGAIGANVLTF
TRBD2,TRBV7-3,TRBJ2-1,many,TGTGCCAGCAGCCCCGGACTAGCGGGGTACAATGAGCAGTTCTTC,CASSPGLAGYNEQFF
-,TRBV6-5,TRBJ2-6,few,TGTGCCAGCAGTTACAGGGTAGGCTCTGGGGCCAACGTCCTGACTTTC,CASSYRVGSGANVLTF
TRBD2,TRBV5-1,TRBJ2-7,once,TGCGCCAGCAGGACTAGCGGGGGAAACAATGAGCAGTACTTC,CASRTSGGNNEQYF
-,TRBV20-1,TRBJ2-5,-,TGCAGTGCTAGAGATGAAGGGATCTCAGAGACCCAGTACTTC,CSARDEGISETQYF
-,TRBV7-2,TRBJ1-2,many,TGTGCCAGCAGCCCCTCTGGGGGTAACTATGGCTACACCTTC,CASSPSGGNYGYTF
-,TRBV7-2,TRBJ1-6,-,TGTGCCAGCAGCATAGTCGGCAGCTCAGGGTCACCCCTCCACTTT,CASSIVGSSGSPLHF
TRBD2,TRBV12-3/TRBV12-4,TRBJ2-1,few,TGTGCCAGCAGCCCCGGGACTAGCGGGATCGGTGAGCAGTTCTTC,CASSPGTSGIGEQFF
-,TRBV20-1,TRBJ2-7,few,TGCAGTGCGGAGCCACCTTGGGGACCACTATACGAGCAGTACTTC,CSAEPPWGPLYEQYF
-,TRBV6-2/TRBV6-3,TRBJ1-5,-,TGTGCCAGCAGGGACCAGGGGTACCAGCCCCAGCATTTT,CASRDQGYQPQHF
-,TRBV5-1,TRBJ2-5,-,TGCGCCAGCAGCCCCTCCGGGACCCGCGAGGAGACCCAGTACTTC,CASSPSGTREETQYF
-,TRBV7-9,TRBJ2-7,few,TGTGCCAGCAGCCATGTTGGGTTGCGGGATTACTACGAGCAGTACTTC,CASSHVGLRDYYEQYF
TRBD2,TRBV10-3,TRBJ2-5,-,TGTGCCATCAGTGTGAGGACTAGCGGGACGCAAGAGACCCAGTACTTC,CAISVRTSGTQETQYF
-,TRBV6-5,TRBJ2-3,once,TGTGCCAGCAGTTACGGTCTTATCACAGATACGCAGTATTTT,CASSYGLITDTQYF
-,TRBV6-2/TRBV6-3,TRBJ2-3,few,TGTGCCAGCAGTTACCCTAGTCGGAGCACCGATGTAATTTCTAGCACAGATACGCAGTATTTT,CASSYPSRSTDVISSTDTQYF
-,TRBV20-1,TRBJ2-7,-,TGCAGTGCTAGAGATTCCCGTAAGACAGGAGTGACCTACGAGCAGTACTTC,CSARDSRKTGVTYEQYF
-,TRBV6-5,TRBJ1-2,few,TGTGCCAGCAGTGGGACGGTAACCAACTATGGCTACACCTTC,CASSGTVTNYGYTF
-,TRBV12-3/TRBV12-4,TRBJ2-1,-,TGTGCCAGCAGTTTCGGGGGCAGGGCCAATGAGCAGTTCTTC,CASSFGGRANEQFF
-,TRBV6-2/TRBV6-3,TRBJ1-5,few,TGTGCCAGCAGTTACGTAGTCGGATCAGGAGGCAATCAGCCCCAGCATTTT,CASSYVVGSGGNQPQHF
TRBD2,TRBV7-7,TRBJ2-1,-,TGTGCTAGCAGCTCGGGACTAGCGGGAGTCGTAGATGAGCAGTTCTTC,CASSSGLAGVVDEQFF
-,TRBV30,TRBJ1-5,-,TGTGCCTGGAGTGTTACCAGGGTCAATCAGCCCCAGCATTTT,CAWSVTRVNQPQHF
TRBD2,TRBV4-3,TRBJ2-5,-,TGCGCCAGCAGCCATTCGCTTAGCGGGTTAGAGACCCAGTACTTC,CASSHSLSGLETQYF
-,TRBV4-3,TRBJ2-5,-,TGCGCCAGCAGCCAAGATCAGCTAGCGAGACCGCAGTATCAGTACTTC,CASSQDQLARPQYQYF
-,TRBV28,TRBJ1-2,-,TGTGCCAGCAAGTTACGCGGTAACTATGGCTACACCTTC,CASKLRGNYGYTF
-,TRBV7-3,TRBJ2-5,few,TGTGCCAGCAGCTATTGTGTCTTGGGGGGGCTACAAGAGACCCAGTACTTC,CASSYCVLGGLQETQYF
-,TRBV28,TRBJ2-7,few,TGTGCCAGCAGTTTGAGAGTAAACGAGCAGTACTTC,CASSLRVNEQYF
TRBD1,TRBV20-1,TRBJ2-5,-,TGCAGTGCTAGTAGTGACAGGGGAGGAGAGACCCAGTACTTC,CSASSDRGGETQYF
TRBD1,TRBV12-3/TRBV12-4,TRBJ2-1,-,TGTGCCAGCAGTTTAGCCACGACAGGGACCAATGAGCAGTTCTTC,CASSLATTGTNEQFF
TRBD1,TRBV6-1,TRBJ2-7,many,TGTGCCAGCAGTGAAGCTTGGACAGGGGGCTACGAGCAGTACTTC,CASSEAWTGGYEQYF
TRBD2,TRBV6-2/TRBV6-3,TRBJ2-1,few,TGTGCCAGCACAGGGCTAGCGGGAGTCTCCAATGAGCAGTTCTTC,CASTGLAGVSNEQFF
-,TRBV3-1,TRBJ2-5,once,TGTGCCAGCAGCCTGGGGGCCCTATCCAATGAGCAGTACTTC,CASSLGALSNEQYF
-,TRBV15,TRBJ1-4,few,TGTGCCACCAGCAAGAGTGTAACTAATGAAAAACTGTTTTTT,CATSKSVTNEKLFF
TRBD2,TRBV20-1,TRBJ2-1,once,TGCAGTGCCCCCCCAGCTAGCGGGGCCAACAATGAGCAGTTCTTC,CSAPPASGANNEQFF
-,TRBV7-2,TRBJ1-2,-,TGTGCCAGCAGCTTAGGTTGGGGGGATCGCTATGGCTACACCTTC,CASSLGWGDRYGYTF
TRBD2,TRBV7-9,TRBJ2-5,-,TGTGCCAGCAGCTTCGGGACTAGCGCAGAGACCCAGTACTTC,CASSFGTSAETQYF
-,TRBV20-1,TRBJ2-7,-,TGCAGTGCTAGAGTGCAGGGTTCGGAGACCCGGTACTTC,CSARVQGSETRYF